One and the same sample provided the 7 T cell receptor beta chains below, sequenced in a study of cytomegalovirus exposure and HLA in healthy donors. The PCR used 60 Vbeta and 13 Jbeta primers. Assay used: immunoSEQ multiplex PCR; TCRdb lists only in-frame clones, some missing. Among about 31,000 clones listed, 35% to 55% were seen once. The specimen was PBMCs. The receptors were sampled from a woman in her fifties or sixties in good health and CMV-seronegative.

The chain combines TRBV18 with TRBJ2-7; D remains ambiguous. Trimming stripped 5 bases from V and 0 bases from J, with 8 bases between. The length of the CDR3 is 13 residues. Germline CDR1 and CDR2: KGHSH and LQKENI. The CDR3 DNA reads TGTGCCAGCTCAAGCACGATCTCCTACGAGCAGTACTTC. Amino acid sequence: CASSSTISYEQYF.

The J gene is TRBJ1-3, the V gene TRBV5-1; no definite D call. V was clipped by 4 bases and J by 0 bases, with 14 bases between them. Germline V gene lookup returns CDR1 SGHRS and CDR2 YFSETQ. This CDR3 has 16 residues. CDR3 in amino acids: CASSQGLSPSGNTIYF. As DNA, the CDR3 is TGCGCCAGCAGCCAAGGACTTTCCCCCTCTGGAAACACCATATATTTT.

This chain joins TRBV11-3 and TRBJ1-2; D perhaps matches TRBD1 (5 bases). Trimming shortened V by 0 bases and J by 0 bases, and 11 bases separated the two germline ends. The CDR3 runs 16 residues. The germline V gene encodes CDR1 SGHNT and CDR2 YENEEA. As DNA, the CDR3 is TGTGCCAGCAGCTTAGAGGGCCGGGGGACTAACTATGGCTACACCTTC. It specifies CASSLEGRGTNYGYTF.

This chain uses TRBV7-7 with TRBJ2-5; no firm D call. Germline V gene sequence: CDR1 SSHAT, CDR2 FNYEAQ (reference sequence). Trimming pared 7 bases from V and 5 bases from J, leaving 17 bases between. The length of the CDR3 is 14 residues. CDR3 region: CASTTDIVGETQYF. CDR3 nucleotides: TGTGCCAGCACCACCGACATCGTTGGGGAGACCCAGTACTTC. Drawing the rest from reference TRBV7-7 and TRBJ2-5, the complete variable domain is GAGVSQSPRYKVTKRGQDVTLRCDPISSHATLYWYQQALGQGPEFLTYFNYEAQPDKSGLPSDRFSAERPEGSISTLTIQRTEQRDSAMYRCASTTDIVGETQYFGPGTRLLVL.

The V call is TRBV5-1, the J call TRBJ2-7; D call uncertain. V lost 0 bases to trimming and J lost 0 bases, with 7 bases between them. The CDR3 is 14 residues long. The V gene's germline CDR1 is SGHRS and CDR2 YFSETQ. The CDR3 loop reads CASSLVGDSYEQYF. Written as DNA, the CDR3 is TGCGCCAGCAGCTTGGTTGGAGACTCCTACGAGCAGTACTTC. The whole variable domain, remainder taken from reference TRBV5-1 and TRBJ2-7, is KAGVTQTPRYLIKTRGQQVTLSCSPISGHRSVSWYQQTPGQGLQFLFEYFSETQRNKGNFPGRFSGRQFSNSRSEMNVSTLELGDSALYLCASSLVGDSYEQYFGPGTRLTVT.

J is TRBJ1-4 and V is TRBV19, with D possibly being TRBD1 (5 bases). Germline-derived CDR1 and CDR2 are LNHDA and SQIVND (reference sequence). The CDR3 covers 15 residues. V gave up 7 bases and J gave up 12 bases, with 24 bases separating them. CDR3 sequence (DNA): TGTGCCAGTATGGGAGGGCGGGAATCCAGGGCGCAACTGTTTTTT. This gives the protein CASMGGRESRAQLFF.

This clone has a handful of counts. V usage is TRBV10-3 and J usage is TRBJ2-1, with 13 bases lining up with TRBD2. Germline CDR1 is ENHRY and CDR2 is SYGVKD. The CDR3 totals 17 residues. The V segment lost 4 bases and the J segment 5 bases; nucleotides outside the gene matches: 8. The CDR3 here is CAISATLAGGDHNEQFF. CDR3 DNA: TGTGCCATCAGTGCCACACTAGCGGGAGGGGACCACAATGAGCAGTTCTTC.